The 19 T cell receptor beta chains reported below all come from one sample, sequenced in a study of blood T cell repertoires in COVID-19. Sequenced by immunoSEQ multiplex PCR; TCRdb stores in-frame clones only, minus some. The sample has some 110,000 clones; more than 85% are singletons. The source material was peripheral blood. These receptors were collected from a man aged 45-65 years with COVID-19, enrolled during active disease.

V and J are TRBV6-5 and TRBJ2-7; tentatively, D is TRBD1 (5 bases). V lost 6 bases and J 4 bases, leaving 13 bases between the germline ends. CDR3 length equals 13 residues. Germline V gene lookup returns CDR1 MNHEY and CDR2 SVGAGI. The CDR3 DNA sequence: TGTGCCAGCAGCCCCTATAGGGGATACGAGCAGTACGTC. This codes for CASSPYRGYEQYV.

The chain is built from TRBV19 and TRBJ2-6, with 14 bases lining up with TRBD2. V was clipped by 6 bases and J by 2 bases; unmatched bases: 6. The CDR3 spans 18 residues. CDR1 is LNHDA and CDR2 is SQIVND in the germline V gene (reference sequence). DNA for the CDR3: TGTGCCAGTAGCAAGGGACTAGCGGGAGATCCTGGGGCCAACGTCCTGACTTTC. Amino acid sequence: CASSKGLAGDPGANVLTF.

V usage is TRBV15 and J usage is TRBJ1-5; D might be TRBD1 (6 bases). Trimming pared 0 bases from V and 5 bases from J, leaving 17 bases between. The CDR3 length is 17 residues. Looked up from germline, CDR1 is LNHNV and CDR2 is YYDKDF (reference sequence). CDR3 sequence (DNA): TGTGCCACCAGCAGAGATTTAAGAGAGACAGGAGATCAGCCCCAGCATTTT. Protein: CATSRDLRETGDQPQHF.

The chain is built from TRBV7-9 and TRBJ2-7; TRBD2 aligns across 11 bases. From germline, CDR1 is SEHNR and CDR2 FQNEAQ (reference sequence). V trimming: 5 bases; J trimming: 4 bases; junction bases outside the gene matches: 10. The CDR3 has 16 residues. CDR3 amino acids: CASSRGTSGGSYEQYF. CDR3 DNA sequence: TGTGCCAGCAGCCGAGGGACTAGCGGAGGGAGTTACGAGCAGTACTTC.

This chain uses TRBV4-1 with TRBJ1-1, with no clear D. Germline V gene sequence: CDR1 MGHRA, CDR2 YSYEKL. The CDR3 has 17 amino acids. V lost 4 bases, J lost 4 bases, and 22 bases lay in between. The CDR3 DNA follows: TGCGCCAGCAGCCCAGAGAAACAATCATCGTTATCCACTGAAGCTTTCTTT. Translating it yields CASSPEKQSSLSTEAFF.

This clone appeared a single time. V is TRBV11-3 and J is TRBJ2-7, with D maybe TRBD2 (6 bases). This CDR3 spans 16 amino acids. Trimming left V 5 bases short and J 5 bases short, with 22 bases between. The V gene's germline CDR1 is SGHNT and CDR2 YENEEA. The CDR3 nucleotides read TGTGCCAGCAGCCCAGGAGGGCTAGAAAGATCCGACGAGCAGTACTTC. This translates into CASSPGGLERSDEQYF. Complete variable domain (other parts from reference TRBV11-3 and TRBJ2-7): EAGVVQSPRYKIIEKKQPVAFWCNPISGHNTLYWYLQNLGQGPELLIRYENEEAVDDSQLPKDRFSAERLKGVDSTLKIQPAELGDSAVYLCASSPGGLERSDEQYFGPGTRLTVT.

CDR3 region: CASSGGEGGYEQYF. The CDR3 DNA is TGTGCCAGCAGCGGCGGGGAAGGAGGGTACGAGCAGTACTTC. This chain connects TRBV5-4 to TRBJ2-7; tentatively, D is TRBD2 (6 bases). The CDR3 sequence is 14 residues long. Germline CDR1 reads SGHNT; CDR2 reads YYREEE (reference sequence). V was cut by 4 bases and J by 4 bases, with 15 bases left in between.

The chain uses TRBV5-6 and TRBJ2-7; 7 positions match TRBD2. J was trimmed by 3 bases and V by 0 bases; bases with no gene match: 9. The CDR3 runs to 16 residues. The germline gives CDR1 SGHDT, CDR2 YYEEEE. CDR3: CASSLVPGGGLYEQYF. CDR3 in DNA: TGTGCCAGCAGCTTGGTCCCGGGAGGTGGCCTCTACGAGCAGTACTTC.

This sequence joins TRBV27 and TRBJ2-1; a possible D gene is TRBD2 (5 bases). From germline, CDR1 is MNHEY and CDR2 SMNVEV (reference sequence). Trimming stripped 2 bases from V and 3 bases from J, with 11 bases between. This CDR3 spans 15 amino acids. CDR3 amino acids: CASSLVGERYNEQFF. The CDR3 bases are TGTGCCAGCAGTTTAGTGGGAGAGCGCTACAATGAGCAGTTCTTC.

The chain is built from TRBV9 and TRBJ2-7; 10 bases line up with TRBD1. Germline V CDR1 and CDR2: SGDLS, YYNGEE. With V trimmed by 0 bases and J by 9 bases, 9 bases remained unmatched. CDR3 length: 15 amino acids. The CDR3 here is CASSVGGTGAGGQYF. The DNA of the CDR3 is TGTGCCAGCAGCGTAGGAGGGACAGGGGCCGGTGGGCAGTACTTC.

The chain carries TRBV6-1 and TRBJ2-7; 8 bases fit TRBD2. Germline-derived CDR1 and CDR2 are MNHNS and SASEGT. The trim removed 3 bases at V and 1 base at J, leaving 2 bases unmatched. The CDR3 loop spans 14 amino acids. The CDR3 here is CASSDGTRSYEQYV. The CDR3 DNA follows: TGTGCCAGCAGTGATGGGACTAGATCCTACGAGCAGTACGTC.

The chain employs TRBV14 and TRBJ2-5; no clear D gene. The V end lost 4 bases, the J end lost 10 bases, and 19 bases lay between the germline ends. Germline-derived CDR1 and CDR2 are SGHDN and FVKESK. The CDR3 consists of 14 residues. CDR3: CASSLLAQSRVQYF. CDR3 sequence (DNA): TGTGCCAGCAGCCTCCTTGCACAGTCTCGAGTCCAGTACTTC.

CDR3 in amino acids: CASSSSRGQETQYF. The CDR3 coding sequence is TGTGCCAGCAGCTCCTCGCGGGGACAAGAGACCCAGTACTTC. This chain joins TRBV11-2 and TRBJ2-5; TRBD2 might be the D (6 bases). This CDR3 spans 14 amino acids. The V end lost 4 bases, the J end lost 2 bases, and 11 bases lay between the germline ends. Germline V gene lookup returns CDR1 SGHAT and CDR2 FQNNGV.

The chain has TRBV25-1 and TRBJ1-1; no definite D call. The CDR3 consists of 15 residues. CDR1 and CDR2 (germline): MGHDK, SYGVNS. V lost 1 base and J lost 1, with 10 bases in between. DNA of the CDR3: TGTGCCAGCAGTGAATTACGCCCGGGGAACACTGAAGCTTTCTTT. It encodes CASSELRPGNTEAFF.

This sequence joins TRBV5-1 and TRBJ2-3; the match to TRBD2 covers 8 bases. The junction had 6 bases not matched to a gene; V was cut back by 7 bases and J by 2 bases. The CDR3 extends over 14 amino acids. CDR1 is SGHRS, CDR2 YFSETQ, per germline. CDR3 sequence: CASGPGGITDTQYF. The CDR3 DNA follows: TGCGCCAGCGGGCCGGGGGGGATCACAGATACGCAGTATTTT.

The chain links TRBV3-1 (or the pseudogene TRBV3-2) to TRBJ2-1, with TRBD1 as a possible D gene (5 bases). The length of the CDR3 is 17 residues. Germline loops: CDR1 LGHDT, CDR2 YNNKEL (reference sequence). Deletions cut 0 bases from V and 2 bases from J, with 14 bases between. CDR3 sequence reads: CASSQDSRGFTYNEQFF. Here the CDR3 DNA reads TGTGCCAGCAGCCAAGATTCTAGGGGATTTACCTACAATGAGCAGTTCTTC.

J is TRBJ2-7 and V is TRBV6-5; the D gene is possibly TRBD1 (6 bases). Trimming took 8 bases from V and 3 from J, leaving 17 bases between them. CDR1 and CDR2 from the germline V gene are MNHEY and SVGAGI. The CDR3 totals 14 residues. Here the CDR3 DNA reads TGTGCCAGCGGCCCCGGACAGATGATCTACGAGCAGTACGTC. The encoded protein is CASGPGQMIYEQYV.

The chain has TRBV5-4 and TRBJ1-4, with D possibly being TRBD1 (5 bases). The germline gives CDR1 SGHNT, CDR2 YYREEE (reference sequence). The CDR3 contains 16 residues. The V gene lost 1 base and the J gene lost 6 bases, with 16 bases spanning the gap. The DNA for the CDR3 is TGTGCCAGCAGCTTGCGCCAGGGATTGAGTGATGAAAAACTGTTTTTT. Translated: CASSLRQGLSDEKLFF.

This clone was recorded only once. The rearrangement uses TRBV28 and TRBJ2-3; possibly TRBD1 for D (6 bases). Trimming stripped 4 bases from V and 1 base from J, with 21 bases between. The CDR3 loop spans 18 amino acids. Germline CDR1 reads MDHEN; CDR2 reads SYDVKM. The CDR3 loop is CASSSGTTPPLRTDTQYF. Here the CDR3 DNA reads TGTGCCAGCAGTTCCGGGACAACACCTCCCCTACGCACAGATACGCAGTATTTT.